Each of the 2 T cell receptor beta chains below was sequenced from the same sample in a study of T-cell reconstitution after alpha-beta-depleted transplantation in children. Unique molecular identifiers were incorporated during preparation of the TCRbeta library. TCRdb re-derived calls from the PCR reads in MiXCR, one entry per CDR3 protein. The data hold about 420,000 distinct CDR3 sequences, with about 11% observed a single time. The specimen was PBMCs from the stem cell graft donor, collected from the stem cell graft. The receptors shown here come from a human donor who donated a stem cell graft to a child with acute myeloid leukemia.

This clonotype was seen a handful of times. This chain uses TRBV20-1 with TRBJ1-2; D ambiguous. This CDR3 spans 13 amino acids. Germline CDR1 DFQATT, CDR2 SNEGSKA (reference sequence). V shed 2 bases and J shed 4 bases, with 11 bases lying between them. CDR3 in DNA: TGCAGTGCTAGAACGGCAACACTCTATGGCTACACCTTC. It codes for CSARTATLYGYTF.

The sample holds many counts of this clonotype. This chain links TRBV5-6 with TRBJ1-2; D gene uncertain. Per germline, CDR1 SGHDT and CDR2 YYEEEE. The CDR3 has 12 residues. Deletions cut 1 base from V and 5 bases from J, with 6 bases between. In nucleotides, the CDR3 is TGTGCCAGCAGCTTGTGGGGATATGGCTACACCTTC. Its protein is CASSLWGYGYTF.